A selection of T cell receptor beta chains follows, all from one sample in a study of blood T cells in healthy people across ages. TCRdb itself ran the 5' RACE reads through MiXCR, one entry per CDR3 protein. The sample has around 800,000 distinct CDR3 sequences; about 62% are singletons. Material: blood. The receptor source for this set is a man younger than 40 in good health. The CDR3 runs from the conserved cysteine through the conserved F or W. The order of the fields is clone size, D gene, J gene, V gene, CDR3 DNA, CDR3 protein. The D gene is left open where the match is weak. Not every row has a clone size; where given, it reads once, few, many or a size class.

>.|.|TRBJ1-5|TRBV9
TGTGCCAGCAGCGGAGCTAATTGGGAACAGCCCCAGCATTTT
CASSGANWEQPQHF
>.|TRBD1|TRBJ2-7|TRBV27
TGTGCCAGCAGCGAACTATGGGGACAGGTCTACGAGCAGTACTTC
CASSELWGQVYEQYF
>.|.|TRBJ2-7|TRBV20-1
TGCAGTGCTAGAGGGGGCCTTACTACTTACGAGCAGTACTTC
CSARGGLTTYEQYF
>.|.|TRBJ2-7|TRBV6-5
TGTGCCAGCAGCCGCGGGACCCCCGGCGGGTACGAGCAGTACTTC
CASSRGTPGGYEQYF
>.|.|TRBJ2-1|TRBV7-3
TGTGCCAGCAGCTTAAGTGGCAGGGTGGCCCTCCCGATGCAGTTCTTC
CASSLSGRVALPMQFF
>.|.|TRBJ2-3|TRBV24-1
TGTGCCACCAGTGATTTCCGAGGCACAGATACGCAGTATTTT
CATSDFRGTDTQYF
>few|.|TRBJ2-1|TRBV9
TGTGCCAGCAGCGCCTACGGGACGGTTTACAATGAGCAGTTCTTC
CASSAYGTVYNEQFF
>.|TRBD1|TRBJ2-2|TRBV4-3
TGCGCCAGCAGCCAGGACAGGGTGGCCGGGGAGCTGTTTTTT
CASSQDRVAGELFF
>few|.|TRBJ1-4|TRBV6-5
TGTGCCAGCAGTTACTCGTTGTCAAATGAAAAACTGTTTTTT
CASSYSLSNEKLFF
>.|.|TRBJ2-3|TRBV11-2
TGTGCCAGCAGCTTAGAACCTTTGACGCAGTATTTT
CASSLEPLTQYF
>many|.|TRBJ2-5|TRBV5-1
TGCGCCAGCAGCTTGGCCGCGCGGTACCAAGAGACCCAGTACTTC
CASSLAARYQETQYF
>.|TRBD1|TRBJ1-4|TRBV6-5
TGTGCCAGCAGCCGGGACAGGGGGTACGAAAAACTGTTTTTT
CASSRDRGYEKLFF
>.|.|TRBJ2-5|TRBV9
TGTGCCAGCGGAAGCAAATGGGATCAAGAGACCCAGTACTTC
CASGSKWDQETQYF
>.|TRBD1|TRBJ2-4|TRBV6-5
TGTGCCAGCAGTTACGGTGGGCAGGGGGACCTCGCGGAGTACTTC
CASSYGGQGDLAEYF
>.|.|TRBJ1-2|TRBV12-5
TGTGCTAGTGGCCTTCCCGGGACCACCTTTAACTATGGCTACACCTTC
CASGLPGTTFNYGYTF
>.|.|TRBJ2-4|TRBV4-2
TGTGCCAGCAGCCAAGATACGGGGCGTGGGAACATTCAGTACTTC
CASSQDTGRGNIQYF
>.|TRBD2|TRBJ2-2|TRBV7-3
TGTGCCAGCAGCTTAAGTCTAGCGGGGGAAACCGGGGAGCCGTTTTTT
CASSLSLAGETGEPFF
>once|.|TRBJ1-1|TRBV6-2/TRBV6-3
TGTGCCAGCAAACAAGGGAGGAACACTGAAGCTTTCTTT
CASKQGRNTEAFF
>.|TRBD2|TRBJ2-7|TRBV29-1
TGCAGCGTTGAAGGGCTAGCGGCCTCCTACGAGCAGTACTTC
CSVEGLAASYEQYF
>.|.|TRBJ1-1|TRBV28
TGTGCCAGCAGGGACCGGGGGAAAGGGGCTATGAACACTGAAGCTTTCTTT
CASRDRGKGAMNTEAFF
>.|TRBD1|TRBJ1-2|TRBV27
TGTGCCAGCAGTTCCGGGACAGGGGACGGCTACACCTTC
CASSSGTGDGYTF
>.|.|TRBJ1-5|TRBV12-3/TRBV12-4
TGTGCCAGCAGTTTGGTCCAGGACAGAACCAATCAGCCCCAGCATTTT
CASSLVQDRTNQPQHF
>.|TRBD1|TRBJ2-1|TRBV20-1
TGCAGTGCTAGAGGACAGGGTTTCGGGTTCTTC
CSARGQGFGFF
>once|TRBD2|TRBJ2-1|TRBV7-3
TGTGCCAGCAGCCCGCAGCAGCGGGGGGGCAATGAGCAGTTCTTC
CASSPQQRGGNEQFF
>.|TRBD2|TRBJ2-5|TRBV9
TGTGCCAGCAGCGTAGCTACTAGCGGCCTACTCGCGTCCCAGTACTTC
CASSVATSGLLASQYF
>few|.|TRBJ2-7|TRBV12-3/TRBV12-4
TGTGCCAGCAGTCCCCCCCCAGGACTCTCCTACGAGCAGTACTTC
CASSPPPGLSYEQYF
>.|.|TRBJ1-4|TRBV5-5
TGTGCCAGCACTACTGGTGGAACGGGCGAAAAACTGTTTTTT
CASTTGGTGEKLFF
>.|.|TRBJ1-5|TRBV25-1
TGTGCCAGCAGTGGTAGCGGGACGGCTAGCAATCAGCCCCAGCATTTT
CASSGSGTASNQPQHF